The rows below give T cell receptor beta chains drawn from one sample of a study of T-cell reconstitution after alpha-beta-depleted transplantation in children. TCRdb reprocessed the PCR reads with MiXCR, giving one entry per CDR3 protein. Of hundreds of thousands of distinct CDR3 sequences listed, 13% are singletons. Specimen: PBMCs, collected before TCRalphabeta/CD19-depleted stem cell transplant. Receptor source: a girl aged 2 to 9 with congenital amegakaryocytic thrombocytopenia, due to receive a stem cell transplant. CDR3s include the opening cysteine and the closing phenylalanine or tryptophan.

J gene	V gene	CDR3 protein
TRBJ2-1	TRBV20-1	CSARGGTGQSYNEQFF
TRBJ2-3	TRBV12-3/TRBV12-4	CASSEGGSQADTQYF
TRBJ2-2	TRBV20-1	CSASPGGAAYTGELFF
TRBJ2-1	TRBV11-2	CASSSPPWYNEQFF
TRBJ2-7	TRBV3-1	CASSQETSGASYEQYF
TRBJ2-1	TRBV20-1	CSASPRRNEQFF
TRBJ2-3	TRBV20-1	CSAAGQGTDTQYF
TRBJ2-1	TRBV7-9	CASSFRWTADNEQFF
TRBJ1-5	TRBV2	CASSGERNQPQHF
TRBJ1-1	TRBV12-3/TRBV12-4	CASSLPGSRTEAFF
TRBJ2-1	TRBV20-1	CSALYREAHNEQFF
TRBJ2-5	TRBV28	CASSFRQDQETQYF
TRBJ2-5	TRBV20-1	CSARKAGVQETQYF
TRBJ2-1	TRBV19	CASSHSGKVSYNEQFF
TRBJ2-4	TRBV20-1	CSARDRLAGAKNIQYF
TRBJ2-3	TRBV15	CATSMRSTDTDTQYF
TRBJ2-5	TRBV7-2	CASSWSSAPQETQYF
TRBJ2-7	TRBV5-1	CASTWADPSSYEQYF
TRBJ1-1	TRBV7-9	CASSLRDGTEAFF
TRBJ1-1	TRBV12-3/TRBV12-4	CASRPRFPDTEAFF
TRBJ1-5	TRBV19	CASSMLSRQNNQPQHF
TRBJ2-7	TRBV7-9	CASSPSTYEQYF
TRBJ1-2	TRBV29-1	CSVEISYGYTF
TRBJ1-2	TRBV7-9	CASSWGQGANYGYTF
TRBJ2-1	TRBV12-3/TRBV12-4	CASTHRGTPHNEQFF
TRBJ2-6	TRBV5-1	CASSLVRGQANVLTF
TRBJ2-1	TRBV29-1	CSVDDQLNEQFF
TRBJ2-2	TRBV5-6	CASSLVSYGISNTGELFF
TRBJ1-5	TRBV7-8	CASSSLTHQPQHF
TRBJ2-7	TRBV7-8	CASSFAKRASSYEQYF
TRBJ2-2	TRBV20-1	CSARPAGTGVRGELFF
TRBJ2-7	TRBV12-3/TRBV12-4	CASSAGMAFEQYF
TRBJ2-2	TRBV5-1	CASRLLMATGTSASGELFF
TRBJ2-2	TRBV15	CATSRAHQGYGELFF
TRBJ2-3	TRBV5-1	CASSQGTSTDTQYF
TRBJ1-4	TRBV2	CASRPGPATNEKLFF
TRBJ1-1	TRBV12-3/TRBV12-4	CASSTRTVGAFF
TRBJ2-6	TRBV5-1	CASSLIVGPGANVLTF
TRBJ2-1	TRBV21-1	CASRRLATSSYNEQFF
TRBJ2-7	TRBV5-5	CASSLRQGHYEQYF
TRBJ1-2	TRBV2	CASSEFGAYGYTF
TRBJ2-7	TRBV29-1	CSVVAPRQGQHSEQYF
TRBJ1-5	TRBV12-3/TRBV12-4	CASNGYSNQPQHF
TRBJ1-5	TRBV7-8	CASSLSSSGWIGNQPQHF
TRBJ2-3	TRBV29-1	CSVGSSGMWTDTQYF
TRBJ2-1	TRBV29-1	CSTDQLGVGYEQFF
TRBJ2-7	TRBV5-1	CASSLGQHSNEQYF
TRBJ2-7	TRBV29-1	CSVETGNKRGQYF
TRBJ2-7	TRBV20-1	CSARLRRGDEQYF
TRBJ2-7	TRBV29-1	CSVEILAGGRYEQYF
TRBJ2-1	TRBV20-1	CSAPAGVGYNEQFF
TRBJ2-1	TRBV29-1	CSVLLGIGNEQFF
TRBJ2-1	TRBV7-3	CASSIEQFF